This is a list of T cell receptor beta chains from one sample in a study of vaccination effects on CD4 cells after COVID-19. TCRdb keeps only in-frame clones here, not all; method: immunoSEQ multiplex PCR. In the table there are tens of thousands of clones, around three quarters of which are singletons. These receptors have no identified antigens. The input for sequencing was CD4+ T cells from PBMCs cultured with HCoV-229E spike peptides, taken after COVID-19 vaccination. Receptor source: a human donor who received a COVID-19 vaccine. Each CDR3 is given with its conserved first and last residue. A D gene is named only where the DNA matches it firmly. A row's size may be missing; if present it is once, few, many or a size class.

d_gene	v_gene	abundance	j_gene	CDR3aa	CDR3nt
NA	TRBV28	few	TRBJ2-3	CASAGSTDTQYF	TGTGCCAGCGCGGGGTCCACAGATACGCAGTATTTT
NA	TRBV6-5	NA	TRBJ2-5	CASSYSSTGHAPYF	TGTGCCAGCAGTTACTCGAGTACGGGCCACGCCCCATACTTC
NA	TRBV29-1	NA	TRBJ2-5	CSVARGDQETQYF	TGCAGCGTTGCCAGGGGCGACCAAGAGACCCAGTACTTC
NA	TRBV5-5	NA	TRBJ1-1	CASSLYGGGNTEAFF	TGTGCCAGCAGCCTTTATGGGGGGGGGAACACTGAAGCTTTCTTT
NA	TRBV5-1	NA	TRBJ2-2	CASSQGTLNTGELFF	TGCGCCAGCAGCCAAGGGACACTCAACACCGGGGAGCTGTTTTTT
NA	TRBV2	NA	TRBJ1-5	CASSVEPSRSGPQHF	TGTGCCAGCAGTGTCGAACCCTCGAGAAGCGGGCCCCAGCATTTT
NA	TRBV18	NA	TRBJ1-1	CASSGQQEVNTEAFF	TGTGCCAGCTCAGGGCAGCAGGAGGTGAACACTGAAGCTTTCTTT
NA	TRBV5-1	NA	TRBJ1-1	CASSLGGADATEAFF	TGCGCCAGCAGCTTGGGGGGCGCAGATGCCACTGAAGCTTTCTTT
TRBD1	TRBV19	NA	TRBJ2-1	CASSSVVGQGASNEQFF	TGTGCCAGTAGTTCGGTAGTTGGCCAGGGGGCTTCCAATGAGCAGTTCTTC
NA	TRBV5-6	NA	TRBJ2-3	CASRRPGSSTDTQYF	TGTGCCAGCAGACGGCCAGGCTCGAGCACAGATACGCAGTATTTT
NA	TRBV7-3	NA	TRBJ1-2	CASSPGGAGNGYTF	TGTGCCAGCAGCCCCGGGGGCGCAGGGAATGGCTACACCTTC
NA	TRBV27	once	TRBJ1-5	CASSLFSISNQPQHF	TGTGCCAGCAGTTTATTTTCCATTAGCAATCAGCCCCAGCATTTT
NA	TRBV24-1	NA	TRBJ2-5	CATSDTATLVQETQYF	TGTGCCACCAGTGACACCGCGACTCTCGTTCAAGAGACCCAGTACTTC
NA	TRBV2	NA	TRBJ1-5	CASSEDGGPTSNQPQHF	TGTGCCAGCAGTGAAGACGGGGGACCGACGAGCAATCAGCCCCAGCATTTT
NA	TRBV29-1	NA	TRBJ2-3	CSATIGTDTQYF	TGCAGCGCTACAATCGGGACAGATACGCAGTATTTT
TRBD2	TRBV7-3	NA	TRBJ2-1	CASSLSGGFYNEQFF	TGTGCCAGCAGCCTTAGCGGGGGGTTCTACAATGAGCAGTTCTTC
NA	TRBV28	once	TRBJ2-5	CASSSTGSRSETQYF	TGTGCCAGCAGTTCCACAGGCTCCCGTTCGGAGACCCAGTACTTC
NA	TRBV28	few	TRBJ1-1	CVGQSTGDYPGTEAFF	TGTGTCGGGCAATCGACAGGCGATTACCCAGGGACTGAAGCTTTCTTT
TRBD1	TRBV6-5	once	TRBJ1-2	CASKGAGGNYGYTF	TGTGCCAGTAAAGGCGCAGGGGGCAACTATGGCTACACCTTC
NA	TRBV5-1	NA	TRBJ1-2	CASSLTDLKNYGYTF	TGCGCCAGCAGCCTGACAGATTTAAAAAACTATGGCTACACCTTC
NA	TRBV6-5	NA	TRBJ1-2	CASRAGTSYGYTF	TGTGCCAGCAGAGCAGGGACTTCTTATGGCTACACCTTC
NA	TRBV19	NA	TRBJ2-3	CASSPTGASDTQYF	TGTGCCAGTAGTCCGACAGGTGCATCAGATACGCAGTATTTT
NA	TRBV6-2/TRBV6-3	NA	TRBJ2-2	CASSYSLLGTGELFF	TGTGCCAGCAGTTACTCGTTATTAGGAACCGGGGAGCTGTTTTTT
NA	TRBV12-3/TRBV12-4	NA	TRBJ1-1	CASSRQRTTEAFF	TGTGCCAGCAGTCGACAGAGGACCACTGAAGCTTTCTTT
TRBD1	TRBV19	NA	TRBJ1-5	CASSTPTGVLNQPQHF	TGTGCCAGTAGTACTCCGACAGGGGTCCTTAATCAGCCCCAGCATTTT
NA	TRBV14	NA	TRBJ1-4	CASTRGRNEKLFF	TGTGCCAGCACCCGGGGCCGGAATGAAAAACTGTTTTTT
TRBD1	TRBV27	NA	TRBJ1-2	CASSPRTGARYGYTF	TGTGCCAGCAGTCCCAGGACAGGGGCGCGTTATGGCTACACCTTC
TRBD1	TRBV3-1/TRBV3-2	few	TRBJ1-5	CASSPTGINSNQPQHF	TGTGCCAGCAGCCCGACAGGGATTAATAGCAATCAGCCCCAGCATTTT
TRBD1	TRBV9	NA	TRBJ1-1	CASSVRDRGLTEAFF	TGTGCCAGCAGCGTCCGGGACAGGGGGCTTACTGAAGCTTTCTTT
NA	TRBV12-3/TRBV12-4	NA	TRBJ1-5	CASSPLNQPQHF	TGTGCCAGCAGTCCCCTTAATCAGCCCCAGCATTTT
TRBD1	TRBV28	NA	TRBJ1-1	CASRLQGQYTEAFF	TGTGCCAGCAGGCTACAGGGGCAATACACTGAAGCTTTCTTT
NA	TRBV15	NA	TRBJ1-5	CATSRGGENSNQPQHF	TGTGCCACCAGCAGAGGGGGGGAGAATAGCAATCAGCCCCAGCATTTT
TRBD1	TRBV9	NA	TRBJ2-3	CASNRQGAPDTQYF	TGTGCCAGCAACCGACAGGGGGCGCCGGATACGCAGTATTTT
TRBD1	TRBV6-5	NA	TRBJ2-3	CASSYGTGFMDTQYF	TGTGCCAGCAGTTACGGGACAGGGTTTATGGATACGCAGTATTTT
TRBD1	TRBV10-3	NA	TRBJ1-5	CAISGDRGRGGSNQPQHF	TGTGCCATCAGTGGGGACAGGGGGCGCGGAGGTAGCAATCAGCCCCAGCATTTT
TRBD1	TRBV3-1/TRBV3-2	NA	TRBJ1-6	CASSPDRGTPLHF	TGTGCCAGCAGCCCCGACAGGGGGACACCCCTCCACTTT
NA	TRBV5-4	NA	TRBJ1-1	CASSFSGSTVNTEAFF	TGTGCCAGCAGCTTCTCCGGGTCGACGGTGAACACTGAAGCTTTCTTT
NA	TRBV10-1	NA	TRBJ1-1	CASADRADTEAFF	TGCGCCAGCGCCGATCGGGCTGACACTGAAGCTTTCTTT
NA	TRBV24-1	once	TRBJ2-1	CATSQSSSGNEQFF	TGTGCCACCAGTCAAAGCTCCTCGGGGAATGAGCAGTTCTTC
NA	TRBV7-3	few	TRBJ1-3	CASSLNPPGTVGNTIYF	TGTGCCAGCAGCTTAAATCCGCCAGGGACGGTGGGAAACACCATATATTTT
NA	TRBV29-1	NA	TRBJ1-1	CSVDKGVPTTEAFF	TGCAGCGTTGATAAGGGGGTCCCGACCACTGAAGCTTTCTTT
TRBD1	TRBV2	NA	TRBJ1-2	CASREDRNYGYTF	TGTGCCAGCAGGGAGGACAGGAACTATGGCTACACCTTC
TRBD1	TRBV11-2	NA	TRBJ2-6	CASTSFLGQGTPGANVLTF	TGTGCCAGCACCAGCTTCTTGGGACAGGGGACACCTGGGGCCAACGTCCTGACTTTC
NA	TRBV6-5	NA	TRBJ1-1	CASIPRGQNTEAFF	TGTGCCAGCATCCCACGGGGGCAGAACACTGAAGCTTTCTTT
NA	TRBV2	NA	TRBJ2-1	CASSASLTLAYEQFF	TGTGCCAGCAGTGCTTCCTTAACACTAGCCTATGAGCAGTTCTTC
NA	TRBV3-1/TRBV3-2	NA	TRBJ1-3	CASSQGGGNTIYF	TGTGCCAGCAGCCAAGGAGGGGGAAACACCATATATTTT
NA	TRBV6-5	NA	TRBJ1-5	CASSPDNGNQPQHF	TGTGCCAGCAGTCCGGACAACGGAAATCAGCCCCAGCATTTT
NA	TRBV7-9	NA	TRBJ2-5	CASSQDGTSYQETQYF	TGTGCCAGCAGCCAGGACGGGACTTCGTACCAAGAGACCCAGTACTTC
TRBD1	TRBV7-8	NA	TRBJ1-6	CASSIPTGFGSPLHF	TGTGCCAGCAGCATCCCGACAGGGTTCGGTTCACCCCTCCACTTT
NA	TRBV24-1	NA	TRBJ2-5	CATSLQGMETQYF	TGTGCCACCAGTCTCCAGGGGATGGAGACCCAGTACTTC
NA	TRBV13	NA	TRBJ2-5	CASRLRSLQETQYF	TGTGCCAGCAGGTTAAGGAGTTTGCAAGAGACCCAGTACTTC
NA	TRBV19	few	TRBJ1-1	CASSLRFHDTEAFF	TGTGCCAGTAGTTTACGATTCCACGACACTGAAGCTTTCTTT